What follows are 30 T cell receptor beta chains derived from one specimen sequenced in a study of T cell responses to AZD1222 COVID-19 vaccine. Produced via immunoSEQ multiplex PCR; TCRdb's table is partial and in-frame only. The sample records about 100,000 clones, around nine tenths being singletons. Source: peripheral blood, taken on day 0 of AZD1222 vaccination. The source is an adult in good health.

This chain links TRBV6-5 with TRBJ2-2, with D possibly being TRBD1 (5 bases). Germline CDR1 is MNHEY and CDR2 is SVGAGI. The V and J ends lost 6 bases and 1 base respectively, with 9 bases between them. The CDR3 spans 14 residues. CDR3: CASSYRWNTGELFF. Here the CDR3 DNA reads TGTGCCAGCAGCTACAGGTGGAACACCGGGGAGCTGTTTTTT.

The chain couples TRBV3-1 (or the pseudogene TRBV3-2) to TRBJ2-7; possible D gene TRBD1, 6 bases. The CDR3 totals 15 residues. CDR1 LGHDT and CDR2 YNNKEL come from the germline V gene (reference sequence). V lost 3 bases and J 4 bases, leaving 16 bases between the germline ends. The CDR3, as DNA: TGTGCCAGCAGCCAGATCAGGGGCGGAAAGTACGAGCAGTACTTC. This encodes CASSQIRGGKYEQYF.

This chain connects TRBV7-9 to TRBJ1-4, with D possibly being TRBD1 (6 bases). Germline V gene data show CDR1 as SEHNR and CDR2 as FQNEAQ (reference sequence). The CDR3 has 13 amino acids. V lost 6 bases and J lost 7, with 12 bases in between. The CDR3 DNA sequence: TGTGCCAGCAGTAAAGGGGGGACTGAAAAACTGTTTTTT. It specifies CASSKGGTEKLFF.

The chain joins TRBV7-6 to TRBJ1-3; D remains unclear. CDR1 is SGHVS and CDR2 is FNYEAQ in the germline V gene. Trimming removed 5 bases at V and 0 bases at J, with 8 bases between. The CDR3 loop spans 14 amino acids. Here the CDR3 reads CASSRAVSGNTIYF. CDR3 bases: TGTGCCAGCAGCCGAGCGGTCTCTGGAAACACCATATATTTT.

The chain recombines TRBV6-6 with TRBJ1-1; 10 positions agree with TRBD1. The CDR3 spans 20 residues. Trimming took 5 bases from V and 0 from J; bases not matched to a gene: 18. CDR1 is MNHNY, CDR2 SVGAGI, per germline (reference sequence). In DNA, the CDR3 is TGTGCCAGCAGTCCCTTAGGTGTTCGGGACAGGGGACCGATGAACACTGAAGCTTTCTTT. Translating it yields CASSPLGVRDRGPMNTEAFF.

The rearrangement uses TRBV7-2 and TRBJ1-2; 8 bases are shared with TRBD1. Germline values: CDR1 SGHTA, CDR2 FQGNSA. After removal of 0 bases from V and 2 bases from J, the junction contained 8 bases not matched to a gene. This CDR3 comprises 17 residues. This CDR3 is CASSLAPPGTGNYGYTF. The CDR3 DNA follows: TGTGCCAGCAGCTTAGCGCCTCCAGGGACAGGAAACTATGGCTACACCTTC.

V gene TRBV5-1 combines with J gene TRBJ1-2; possibly TRBD1 for D (5 bases). Germline V gene data show CDR1 as SGHRS and CDR2 as YFSETQ. This CDR3 is 15 amino acids long. Trimming shortened V by 4 bases and J by 6 bases, and 19 bases separated the two germline ends. CDR3 in amino acids: CASSTTGTAADGYTF. DNA for the CDR3: TGCGCCAGCAGCACTACCGGGACGGCCGCCGATGGCTACACCTTC.

The rearrangement links TRBV7-2 to TRBJ2-7; D remains unclear. The CDR3 runs 12 residues. Germline V gene lookup returns CDR1 SGHTA and CDR2 FQGNSA. V lost 5 bases and J lost 1, with 6 bases in between. CDR3 protein: CASSPLSYEQYF. The DNA of the CDR3 is TGTGCCAGCAGCCCCCTTTCCTACGAGCAGTACTTC.

The chain uses TRBV7-2 and TRBJ2-4, with TRBD2 matching over 7 bases. Unmatched junction bases numbered 10, after V lost 5 bases and J lost 9 bases. There are 14 residues in the CDR3. The germline CDR1 and CDR2 sequences are SGHTA and FQGNSA. CDR3 sequence: CASSPRRGGGIQYF. CDR3 nucleotides: TGTGCCAGCAGCCCGCGGAGGGGCGGGGGCATTCAGTACTTC.

The chain combines TRBV7-2 with TRBJ1-5; D gene ambiguous. The V gene lost 5 bases and the J gene lost 2 bases, with 10 bases spanning the gap. CDR3 length: 14 residues. Germline assignment: CDR1 SGHTA and CDR2 FQGNSA. CDR3 coding DNA: TGTGCCAGCAGCCCGGATTTAGGCAATCAGCCCCAGCATTTT. Its translation is CASSPDLGNQPQHF.

This rearrangement joins TRBV9 to TRBJ1-2, with TRBD1 matching over 9 bases. Germline assignment: CDR1 SGDLS and CDR2 YYNGEE. This CDR3 has 16 residues. V lost 3 bases and J lost 2; bases outside the gene matches: 8. CDR3 in amino acids: CASSDGPGTGNYGYTF. The CDR3 bases are TGTGCCAGCAGCGACGGTCCCGGGACAGGGAACTATGGCTACACCTTC.

The chain carries TRBV19 and TRBJ1-5, with 10 positions matching TRBD1. The CDR3 is 17 residues long. V dropped 6 bases and J dropped 2; count of bases not matched to a gene: 10. CDR1 and CDR2 (germline): LNHDA, SQIVND (reference sequence). The CDR3 DNA sequence: TGTGCCAGTAGAGTAAGACAGGGGGCTTTCGGCAATCAGCCCCAGCATTTT. Translating gives CASRVRQGAFGNQPQHF.

Concerning this clone: The sample contains more than one DNA sequence encoding this CDR3. V and J are TRBV5-1 and TRBJ1-6; 9 positions match TRBD1. This CDR3 has 14 residues. Per germline, CDR1 SGHRS and CDR2 YFSETQ. The ends lost 0 bases at V and 10 bases at J; junction bases unmatched: 2. This CDR3 reads CASSLGQGGSPLHF. Here the CDR3 DNA reads TGCGCCAGCAGCTTGGGACAGGGGGGCTCACCCCTCCACTTT.

The V and J genes are TRBV7-6 and TRBJ2-7, with TRBD1 as a possible D gene (5 bases). Germline V gives CDR1 SGHVS, CDR2 FNYEAQ. V was trimmed by 5 bases and J by 0 bases, leaving 20 bases between them. CDR3 length: 17 residues. CDR3 region: CASSPSSQGTGSYEQYF. The CDR3 region has the DNA TGTGCCAGCAGCCCCTCGTCCCAGGGCACGGGCTCCTACGAGCAGTACTTC.

This chain connects TRBV7-8 to TRBJ2-1; 14 nucleotides line up with TRBD2. The CDR3 has 15 amino acids. In germline, CDR1 is SGHVS, CDR2 FQNEAQ. J was trimmed by 5 bases and V by 6 bases; bases with no gene match: 3. The CDR3 DNA sequence: TGTGCCAGCAGTCAGACTAGCGGGGGGGACAATGAGCAGTTCTTC. Its translation: CASSQTSGGDNEQFF.

This clone was observed a handful of times. The chain has TRBV3-1 (or the pseudogene TRBV3-2) and TRBJ2-7; 9 bases align to TRBD1. In germline, CDR1 is LGHDT, CDR2 YNNKEL (reference sequence). The CDR3 is made up of 12 amino acids. V trimming: 6 bases; J trimming: 9 bases; junction bases outside the gene matches: 6. CDR3 nucleotides: TGTGCCAGCAGGGGGGACAGGGTAAGGCAGTACTTC. It encodes CASRGDRVRQYF.

This clone has just one count. V usage is TRBV5-4 and J usage is TRBJ1-1; tentatively, D is TRBD1 (5 bases). The CDR3 is 15 residues long. Germline V lookup: CDR1 SGHNT, CDR2 YYREEE (reference sequence). V lost 0 bases to trimming and J lost 3 bases, with 12 bases between them. The CDR3 region is CASSLGHARDTEAFF. CDR3 DNA sequence: TGTGCCAGCAGCTTGGGACACGCCAGGGACACTGAAGCTTTCTTT. The full variable domain, its missing parts supplied by reference TRBV5-4 and TRBJ1-1, is ETGVTQSPTHLIKTRGQQVTLRCSSQSGHNTVSWYQQALGQGPQFIFQYYREEENGRGNFPPRFSGLQFPNYSSELNVNALELDDSALYLCASSLGHARDTEAFFGQGTRLTVV.

This clone has just one count. The rearrangement links TRBV19 to TRBJ1-2, with 8 bases aligning to TRBD1. The length of the CDR3 is 15 residues. The germline V gene has CDR1 LNHDA and CDR2 SQIVND (reference sequence). The V gene end was trimmed by 7 bases and the J gene end by 7 bases; junction bases not matched to a gene: 14. CDR3 amino acids: CASNHPGQGSGGYTF. CDR3 DNA: TGTGCCAGTAATCACCCCGGACAGGGAAGTGGTGGCTACACCTTC.

The chain uses TRBV4-2 and TRBJ1-2; 10 bases align to TRBD1. CDR1 is LGHNA, CDR2 YNFKEQ, per germline. The CDR3 sequence is 17 residues long. V shed 0 bases, J shed 6 bases, and the junction held 10 bases outside the gene matches. CDR3 loop: CASSQDPRDRGIDGYTF. DNA for the CDR3: TGTGCCAGCAGCCAAGATCCTCGGGACAGGGGAATAGATGGCTACACCTTC.

The chain combines TRBV27 with TRBJ1-2, with a tentative D call TRBD1 (6 bases). This CDR3 spans 13 amino acids. Germline-derived CDR1 and CDR2 are MNHEY and SMNVEV (reference sequence). Trimming removed 6 bases at V and 7 bases at J, with 15 bases between. In DNA form, the CDR3 reads TGTGCCAGCAGCGAACAGGGACTCATTGGCTACACCTTC. This translates into CASSEQGLIGYTF.

The chain is built from TRBV9 and TRBJ1-4; D is perhaps TRBD1 (6 bases). The CDR3 consists of 14 residues. V lost 4 bases to trimming and J lost 8 bases, with 15 bases between them. Germline values: CDR1 SGDLS, CDR2 YYNGEE. The CDR3 reads CASSNGGGREKLFF. DNA of the CDR3: TGTGCCAGCAGCAACGGTGGGGGCAGGGAAAAACTGTTTTTT. The full variable domain, with the rest looked up from reference TRBV9 and TRBJ1-4, is DSGVTQTPKHLITATGQRVTLRCSPRSGDLSVYWYQQSLDQGLQFLIQYYNGEERAKGNILERFSAQQFPDLHSELNLSSLELGDSALYFCASSNGGGREKLFFGSGTQLSVL.

The chain recombines TRBV21-1 with TRBJ2-7. TRBV21-1 is listed as a pseudogene. The CDR3 has 15 amino acids. CDR3 DNA sequence: TGTGCCAGCAGCAAAGGAGAGTGGCATACCTACGAGCAGTACTTC. Its protein is CASSKGEWHTYEQYF.

V gene TRBV6-6 combines with J gene TRBJ1-5; a possible D gene is TRBD1 (6 bases). The V gene lost 7 bases and the J gene lost 2 bases, with 15 bases spanning the gap. Germline V gene data show CDR1 as MNHNY and CDR2 as SVGAGI (reference sequence). The CDR3 has 15 residues. Here the CDR3 DNA reads TGTGCCAGCATTGGAGGGGGAGGGGGCAATCAGCCCCAGCATTTT. Its protein product is CASIGGGGGNQPQHF.

The chain has TRBV27 and TRBJ2-2, with D possibly matching TRBD1 (7 bases). The CDR3 extends over 12 amino acids. Between the trimmed V and J ends, which lost 6 bases and 9 bases, there was a span of 11 bases. CDR1 and CDR2 from the germline V gene are MNHEY and SMNVEV (reference sequence). The CDR3 here is CASSQGGRELFF. As DNA, the CDR3 is TGTGCCAGCAGCCAGGGGGGCAGGGAGCTGTTTTTT.

This clone has just one count. The chain has TRBV5-4 and TRBJ2-2; D is possibly TRBD2 (6 bases). This CDR3 is built from 14 residues. In germline, CDR1 is SGHNT, CDR2 YYREEE (reference sequence). V was shortened by 10 bases and J by 1 base, with 14 bases between the two germline ends. In nucleotides, the CDR3 is TGTGCCCATGGGCGGGGCGAGAACACCGGGGAGCTGTTTTTT. It specifies CAHGRGENTGELFF.

V and J are TRBV30 and TRBJ1-2, with D hard to call. The germline V and J ends were trimmed by 3 bases and 4 bases, with 6 bases remaining between them. The CDR3 contains 11 residues. Germline V CDR1 and CDR2: GTSNPN, SVGIG (reference sequence). DNA of the CDR3: TGTGCCTGGAGCAGGCGCTATGGCTACACCTTC. It encodes CAWSRRYGYTF.

The chain is built from TRBV18 and TRBJ2-2; D unclear. The germline CDR1 and CDR2 sequences are KGHSH and LQKENI. The V end lost 4 bases, the J end lost 3 bases, and 12 bases lay between the germline ends. This CDR3 contains 15 residues. DNA for the CDR3: TGTGCCAGCTCACGTGGTCGGGCAGACACCGGGGAGCTGTTTTTT. Its protein is CASSRGRADTGELFF.

This chain uses TRBV15 with TRBJ2-7, with D unclear. V lost 0 bases and J 0 bases, leaving 6 bases between the germline ends. Germline assignment: CDR1 LNHNV and CDR2 YYDKDF (reference sequence). The CDR3 totals 14 residues. CDR3 in DNA: TGTGCCACCAGCAGAGATCTGGCCTCCTACGAGCAGTACTTC. This translates into CATSRDLASYEQYF.

The chain couples TRBV28 to TRBJ1-5, with 10 bases that match TRBD1. Germline CDR1 and CDR2: MDHEN and SYDVKM. The trim removed 5 bases at V and 5 bases at J, leaving 3 bases unmatched. This CDR3 has 14 amino acids. This chain's CDR3 is CASSLGTGDQPQHF. The CDR3 DNA sequence: TGTGCCAGCAGTCTCGGGACAGGGGATCAGCCCCAGCATTTT.

This clone has only one observation. The CDR3 reads CASSFARDQPQHF. For the CDR3, the DNA is TGTGCCAGCAGTTTTGCTCGGGATCAGCCCCAGCATTTT. This chain uses TRBV28 with TRBJ1-5; D is uncertain. CDR3 size: 13 residues. V gave up 3 bases and J gave up 5 bases, with 8 bases separating them. Germline loops: CDR1 MDHEN, CDR2 SYDVKM.